Shown below are 32 T cell receptor beta chains from a single sample sequenced in a study of T cell responses to AZD1222 COVID-19 vaccine. This table comes from immunoSEQ multiplex PCR, and its TCRdb copy is limited to in-frame clones, with some not included. The top ten clones hold about 2.5% of a sample with some 96,000 clones, around nine tenths of them seen once. Sequencing used peripheral blood, obtained on day 0 of AZD1222 vaccination. The source is an adult in good health.

The chain is built from TRBV5-4 and TRBJ2-5, with 9 bases matching TRBD1. Looked up from germline, CDR1 is SGHNT and CDR2 is YYREEE (reference sequence). Unmatched junction bases numbered 8, after V lost 3 bases and J lost 5 bases. This CDR3 has 15 residues. CDR3 in amino acids: CASSSWGQGVETQYF. The CDR3 DNA reads TGTGCCAGCAGCTCCTGGGGACAGGGAGTGGAGACCCAGTACTTC. Filled out from reference TRBV5-4 and TRBJ2-5, the complete variable domain reads ETGVTQSPTHLIKTRGQQVTLRCSSQSGHNTVSWYQQALGQGPQFIFQYYREEENGRGNFPPRFSGLQFPNYSSELNVNALELDDSALYLCASSSWGQGVETQYFGPGTRLLVL.

The chain links TRBV19 to TRBJ1-2; D not resolved. Trimming stripped 3 bases from V and 4 bases from J, with 9 bases between. Looked up from germline, CDR1 is LNHDA and CDR2 is SQIVND (reference sequence). CDR3 length: 13 amino acids. The CDR3 DNA reads TGTGCCAGTAGTATCGGGGAGGTCTATGGCTACACCTTC. Translation gives CASSIGEVYGYTF.

J is TRBJ1-2 and V is TRBV1; TRBD1 is the table's D call, not checked against the DNA. TRBV1 is marked as a pseudogene. The CDR3 has 14 residues. CDR3 coding DNA: TGCACCAGCAGACTAAGGGGTGAAAACTATGGCTACACCTTC. Protein sequence: CTSRLRGENYGYTF.

The J gene is TRBJ1-4, the V gene TRBV6-5; the D is unclear. This CDR3 is built from 15 residues. The V end lost 5 bases, the J end lost 2 bases, and 12 bases lay between the germline ends. Germline-derived CDR1 and CDR2 are MNHEY and SVGAGI. For the CDR3, the DNA is TGTGCCAGCAGTCGGAGGCAGCGCACTAATGAAAAACTGTTTTTT. It specifies CASSRRQRTNEKLFF.

The chain employs TRBV5-1 and TRBJ1-4; D might be TRBD1 (5 bases). The V end was cut by 1 base, the J end by 11 bases, with 9 bases between. The length of the CDR3 is 12 residues. In germline, CDR1 is SGHRS, CDR2 YFSETQ. In DNA form, the CDR3 reads TGCGCCAGCAGCTTGATGGGGGAGAAACTGTTTTTT. The encoded protein is CASSLMGEKLFF.

The chain uses TRBV18 and TRBJ1-6; D gene unclear. The V end was cut by 1 base, the J end by 7 bases, with 8 bases between. The germline V gene encodes CDR1 KGHSH and CDR2 LQKENI. This CDR3 has 14 residues. CDR3 in amino acids: CASSPQEGNSPLHF. The CDR3 DNA follows: TGTGCCAGCTCACCACAGGAAGGAAATTCACCCCTCCACTTT.

The table lists this clone with a count of one. The chain couples TRBV3-1 (or the pseudogene TRBV3-2) to TRBJ2-7, with TRBD1 matching over 8 bases. From germline, CDR1 is LGHDT and CDR2 YNNKEL (reference sequence). The CDR3 has 14 residues. Trimming cost V 3 bases and J 5 bases; bases outside gene matches: 6. The CDR3 coding sequence is TGTGCCAGCAGCCACTGGGACAGGATCGACGAGCAGTACTTC. This sequence encodes CASSHWDRIDEQYF.

The chain is built from TRBV19 and TRBJ1-1, with D possibly TRBD1 on 6 matching bases. Trimming took off 5 bases at V and 4 bases at J, with 14 bases between the two ends. Per germline, CDR1 LNHDA and CDR2 SQIVND (reference sequence). The CDR3 length is 14 residues. The chain's CDR3 is CASSPWTAITEAFF. The CDR3 nucleotides are TGTGCCAGTAGTCCCTGGACAGCCATCACTGAAGCTTTCTTT.

The chain recombines TRBV4-3 with TRBJ1-5; D not resolved. Trimming removed 0 bases at V and 6 bases at J, with 9 bases between. Germline V gene lookup returns CDR1 LGHNA and CDR2 YSLEER. There are 14 residues in the CDR3. CDR3: CASSQDLMFQPQHF. The DNA for the CDR3 is TGCGCCAGCAGCCAAGATCTTATGTTTCAGCCCCAGCATTTT.

The chain combines TRBV7-9 with TRBJ1-1; D gene unclear. Germline V gene sequence: CDR1 SEHNR, CDR2 FQNEAQ (reference sequence). The CDR3 covers 13 residues. With 0 bases removed from V and 4 bases from J, the gap between germline ends came to 6 bases. The CDR3 sequence is CASSLAAPTEAFF. The CDR3 DNA sequence: TGTGCCAGCAGCTTAGCCGCACCCACTGAAGCTTTCTTT.

Regarding this clone: A read error may account for a junction end that differs from germline. V gene TRBV7-7 combines with J gene TRBJ2-5; TRBD2 aligns across 14 bases. CDR1 is SSHAT, CDR2 FNYEAQ, per germline (reference sequence). The CDR3 runs 17 residues. CDR3 region: CASSSSSGLAGVETQYF. The CDR3 bases are TGTGCTAGCAGCTCCTCCTCGGGACTAGCGGGGGTCGAGACCCAGTACTTC.

CDR3 nucleotide sequence: TGTGCCAGCAGTTACTCGGACAGGGGACACGAGCAGTACTTC. It yields the protein CASSYSDRGHEQYF. V is TRBV6-5 and J is TRBJ2-7, with TRBD1 matching 9 bases. The germline CDR1 and CDR2 sequences are MNHEY and SVGAGI. With V trimmed by 0 bases and J by 5 bases, 2 bases remained unmatched. CDR3 size: 14 residues.

The count of this clone is one. The gene calls are TRBV4-1 and TRBJ2-2, with D maybe TRBD1 (6 bases). Trimming stripped 4 bases from V and 4 bases from J, with 13 bases between. CDR1 and CDR2 (germline): MGHRA, YSYEKL. This CDR3 region has 15 residues. CDR3 coding DNA: TGCGCCAGCAGCCCGACAGGAGGCGGCACCGGGGAGCTGTTTTTT. It encodes CASSPTGGGTGELFF.

V usage is TRBV7-9 and J usage is TRBJ2-5; no clear D. Germline CDR1 SEHNR, CDR2 FQNEAQ (reference sequence). V was shortened by 1 base and J by 5 bases, with 8 bases between the two germline ends. The CDR3 is 13 residues long. The CDR3 here is CASSLESRETQYF. In DNA form, the CDR3 reads TGTGCCAGCAGCTTAGAGTCGAGGGAGACCCAGTACTTC.

The chain couples TRBV7-2 to TRBJ1-2, with 7 positions matching TRBD1. Germline V gene lookup returns CDR1 SGHTA and CDR2 FQGNSA. This CDR3 contains 14 residues. Unmatched junction bases numbered 3, after V lost 1 base and J lost 4 bases. CDR3 bases: TGTGCCAGCAGCTTAGGACAGGGAATCTATGGCTACACCTTC. Translated, it gives CASSLGQGIYGYTF.

The CDR3 DNA is TGTGCCAGTAGTATTGTCGGGGTACCCAATCAGCCCCAGCATTTT. Translation gives CASSIVGVPNQPQHF. The rearrangement joins TRBV19 to TRBJ1-5; no clear D. Germline V CDR1 and CDR2: LNHDA, SQIVND (reference sequence). With 3 bases removed from V and 3 bases from J, the gap between germline ends came to 12 bases. The CDR3 covers 15 residues.

The rearrangement uses TRBV4-3 and TRBJ1-1; possible D gene TRBD1, 5 bases. The CDR3 loop spans 15 amino acids. Trimming left V 3 bases short and J 1 base short, with 12 bases between. Germline V CDR1 and CDR2: LGHNA, YSLEER. The CDR3 spells CASSHSGGGNTEAFF. The CDR3 DNA is TGCGCCAGCAGCCACTCTGGGGGAGGGAACACTGAAGCTTTCTTT.

V usage is TRBV9 and J usage is TRBJ1-5; a possible D gene is TRBD1 (5 bases). The CDR3 has 15 residues. The germline V and J ends were trimmed by 2 bases and 2 bases, with 11 bases remaining between them. Germline V gene data show CDR1 as SGDLS and CDR2 as YYNGEE. CDR3 bases: TGTGCCAGCAGCGTTAATGGCAGGGGCAATCAGCCCCAGCATTTT. This codes for CASSVNGRGNQPQHF.

Only one count was recorded for this clone. This chain links TRBV30 with TRBJ2-7; D may be TRBD2 (6 bases). This CDR3 has 14 residues. The germline CDR1 and CDR2 sequences are GTSNPN and SVGIG (reference sequence). V was pared by 4 bases and J by 3 bases, with 16 bases between. DNA for the CDR3: TGTGCCTGGACCGTCGGGGGATCCTTCTACGAGCAGTACTTC. Translating it yields CAWTVGGSFYEQYF.

This clone has just one count. The chain employs TRBV28 and TRBJ1-1, with no clear D. Germline loops: CDR1 MDHEN, CDR2 SYDVKM. This CDR3 has 15 amino acids. V lost 2 bases and J 1 base, leaving 11 bases between the germline ends. The CDR3 spells CASSLSFGENTEAFF. In DNA, the CDR3 is TGTGCCAGCAGTTTAAGTTTTGGGGAGAACACTGAAGCTTTCTTT.

V and J are TRBV7-9 and TRBJ1-4; D remains ambiguous. The germline gives CDR1 SEHNR, CDR2 FQNEAQ (reference sequence). There are 14 residues in the CDR3. Trimming removed 5 bases from V and 3 bases from J, with 10 bases in between. This chain's CDR3 is CASSHRTSNEKLFF. As DNA, the CDR3 is TGTGCCAGCAGCCACAGAACGTCTAATGAAAAACTGTTTTTT.

This sequence joins TRBV6-5 and TRBJ2-2; no clear D gene. The CDR3 has 14 amino acids. Looked up from germline, CDR1 is MNHEY and CDR2 is SVGAGI. Trimming removed 7 bases at V and 0 bases at J, with 9 bases between. The CDR3 DNA is TGTGCCAGCATGACACTTGCGAACACCGGGGAGCTGTTTTTT. Residues: CASMTLANTGELFF.

V is TRBV10-3 and J is TRBJ1-2; no clear D. The ends were cut back, 2 bases at V and 2 bases at J, with 12 bases in the middle. CDR1 ENHRY and CDR2 SYGVKD come from the germline V gene. This CDR3 region has 15 residues. The CDR3 spells CAISEGGQPNYGYTF. CDR3 DNA sequence: TGTGCCATCAGTGAGGGAGGGCAACCGAACTATGGCTACACCTTC.

V and J are TRBV28 and TRBJ1-2; no clear D. V was clipped by 8 bases and J by 4 bases, with 8 bases between them. Germline CDR1 is MDHEN and CDR2 is SYDVKM. CDR3 length: 11 residues. CDR3 DNA: TGTGCCAGCCAACAGTTCTATGGCTACACCTTC. It translates to CASQQFYGYTF.

The chain has TRBV2 and TRBJ1-5, with unresolved D. CDR1 is SNHLY, CDR2 FYNNEI, per germline. The V gene lost 3 bases and the J gene lost 0 bases, with 12 bases spanning the gap. This CDR3 is built from 16 residues. CDR3 nucleotide sequence: TGTGCCAGCAGTGACGTAGCTTTTTATAGCAATCAGCCCCAGCATTTT. The encoded protein is CASSDVAFYSNQPQHF.

The rearrangement links TRBV7-9 to TRBJ2-3, with D possibly being TRBD1 (5 bases). The CDR3 length is 15 residues. Trimming shortened V by 1 base and J by 2 bases, and 10 bases separated the two germline ends. From germline, CDR1 is SEHNR and CDR2 FQNEAQ (reference sequence). CDR3: CASSLVRGLTDTQYF. The CDR3 DNA is TGTGCCAGCAGCTTAGTAAGGGGCCTCACAGATACGCAGTATTTT.

The chain links TRBV11-2 to TRBJ2-1, with 7 bases lining up with TRBD2. Germline lookup yields CDR1 SGHAT and CDR2 FQNNGV. CDR3 length: 15 residues. With V trimmed by 5 bases and J by 5 bases, 9 bases remained unmatched. In DNA, the CDR3 is TGTGCCAGCAGCCACACTAGCGCAGGCAACAATGAGCAGTTCTTC. This translates into CASSHTSAGNNEQFF.

V usage is TRBV25-1 and J usage is TRBJ2-1; 7 bases agree with TRBD1. Germline assignment: CDR1 MGHDK and CDR2 SYGVNS. J lost 5 bases, V lost 7 bases, and 11 bases had no gene match. CDR3 length: 15 amino acids. This chain's CDR3 is CASTSLGQSHNEQFF. The CDR3 DNA reads TGTGCCAGCACCTCCTTGGGACAGTCTCACAATGAGCAGTTCTTC.

This clone was observed a handful of times. The chain employs TRBV6-5 and TRBJ1-2; D gene unclear. Germline-derived CDR1 and CDR2 are MNHEY and SVGAGI. The CDR3 has 14 residues. V gave up 2 bases and J gave up 4 bases, with 11 bases separating them. CDR3 region: CASSYAGVRYGYTF. The DNA of the CDR3 is TGTGCCAGCAGTTACGCAGGAGTTCGCTATGGCTACACCTTC.

This chain joins TRBV6-5 and TRBJ2-3, with 10 positions matching TRBD1. This CDR3 is built from 15 residues. Germline V CDR1 and CDR2: MNHEY, SVGAGI. J was trimmed by 3 bases and V by 7 bases; bases with no gene match: 7. The DNA for the CDR3 is TGTGCCAGCAAGATAGGACAGGGGGTTACAGATACGCAGTATTTT. The encoded protein is CASKIGQGVTDTQYF.

The chain is built from TRBV25-1 and TRBJ1-5; TRBD1 matches at 7 bases. V lost 4 bases, J lost 4 bases, and 4 bases stayed unmatched. The CDR3 covers 14 residues. Germline CDR1 MGHDK, CDR2 SYGVNS. CDR3 in DNA: TGTGCCAGCAGTGGCGGGACAGTAAATCAGCCCCAGCATTTT. Its translation: CASSGGTVNQPQHF. Full variable domain (remainder filled in from reference TRBV25-1 and TRBJ1-5): EADIYQTPRYLVIGTGKKITLECSQTMGHDKMYWYQQDPGMELHLIHYSYGVNSTEKGDLSSESTVSRIRTEHFPLTLESARPSHTSQYLCASSGGTVNQPQHFGDGTRLSIL.

The chain couples TRBV6-5 to TRBJ2-2; D possibly matches TRBD1 or TRBD2 (5 bases each). Germline V gene lookup returns CDR1 MNHEY and CDR2 SVGAGI. Between the trimmed V and J ends, which lost 2 bases and 5 bases, there was a span of 6 bases. The CDR3 is made up of 13 amino acids. The CDR3 spells CASSYGGTGELFF. The CDR3 DNA is TGTGCCAGCAGTTACGGGGGAACCGGGGAGCTGTTTTTT.